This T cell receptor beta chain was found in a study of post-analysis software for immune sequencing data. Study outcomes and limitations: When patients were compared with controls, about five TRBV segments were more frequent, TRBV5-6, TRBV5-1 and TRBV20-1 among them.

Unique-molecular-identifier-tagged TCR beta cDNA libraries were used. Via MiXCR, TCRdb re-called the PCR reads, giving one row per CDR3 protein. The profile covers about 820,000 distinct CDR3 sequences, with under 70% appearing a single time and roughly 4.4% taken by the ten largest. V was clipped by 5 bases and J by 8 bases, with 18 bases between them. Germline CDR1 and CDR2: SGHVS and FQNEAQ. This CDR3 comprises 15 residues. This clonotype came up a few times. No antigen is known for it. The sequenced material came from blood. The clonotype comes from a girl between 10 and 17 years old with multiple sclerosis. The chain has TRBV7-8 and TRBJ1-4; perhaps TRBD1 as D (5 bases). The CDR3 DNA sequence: TGTGCCAGCAGCCCTGAGACAGCCGCAGGGGAAAAACTGTTTTTT. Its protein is CASSPETAAGEKLFF.